This T cell receptor beta chain was captured in a study of T cells in Graves' hyperthyroidism and ophthalmopathy. RNA transcripts provided the source from which TCR beta CDR3 regions were amplified. TCR CDR3 regions were first amplified by RT-PCR with HTBI primers. TCRdb independently ran MiXCR on the multiplex PCR reads; one entry per CDR3 protein. In the table there are about 640,000 distinct CDR3 sequences, about 20% of which are singletons. Only a few counts were recorded for this clonotype. Trimming removed 6 bases from V and 6 bases from J; junction bases left unmatched: 5. The germline V gene has CDR1 LGHNA and CDR2 YNFKEQ. CDR3 length: 13 amino acids.

Sequencing input: blood. The receptor was derived from a young man with Graves' ophthalmopathy. The chain carries TRBV4-2 and TRBJ2-5; 9 positions agree with TRBD1. The CDR3 loop is CASSSDRGKTQYF. The DNA of the CDR3 is TGTGCCAGCAGTTCGGACAGGGGAAAGACCCAGTACTTC.